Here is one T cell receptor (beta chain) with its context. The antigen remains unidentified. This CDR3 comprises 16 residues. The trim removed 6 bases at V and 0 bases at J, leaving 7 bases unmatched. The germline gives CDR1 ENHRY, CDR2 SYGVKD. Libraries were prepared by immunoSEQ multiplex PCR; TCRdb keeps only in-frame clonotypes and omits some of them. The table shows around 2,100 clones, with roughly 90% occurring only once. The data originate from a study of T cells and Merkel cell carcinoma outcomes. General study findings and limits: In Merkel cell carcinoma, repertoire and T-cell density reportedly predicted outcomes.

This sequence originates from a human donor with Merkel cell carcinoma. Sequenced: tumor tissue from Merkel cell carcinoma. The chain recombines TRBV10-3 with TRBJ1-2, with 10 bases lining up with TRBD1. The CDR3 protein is CAIRSGTGASNYGYTF. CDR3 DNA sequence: TGTGCCATCAGATCCGGGACAGGGGCGTCTAACTATGGCTACACCTTC.